One sample yielded the 9 T cell receptor beta chains listed below, sequenced in a study of T cell changes during pregnancy in multiple sclerosis. Clones were read by immunoSEQ multiplex PCR, and TCRdb kept only the in-frame ones, dropping some. The profile shows about 40,000 clones, 88% of them singletons. Sample: peripheral blood, taken in the first trimester of pregnancy. The receptors were sampled from a female donor in good health, enrolled as a control in a pregnancy study.

V and J are TRBV7-9 and TRBJ2-3; 11 bases align to TRBD1. The CDR3 runs to 14 residues. Germline lookup yields CDR1 SEHNR and CDR2 FQNEAQ (reference sequence). With 7 bases clipped from V and 4 bases from J, the junction kept 4 bases outside the gene matches. CDR3 nucleotides: TGTGCCAGCACCTCGGGACAGGGGGCAGATACGCAGTATTTT. It codes for CASTSGQGADTQYF.

This sequence joins TRBV6-6 and TRBJ1-5; D might be TRBD1 (6 bases). V was cut by 8 bases and J by 4 bases, with 12 bases left in between. Germline CDR1 and CDR2: MNHNY and SVGAGI (reference sequence). The CDR3 is 13 amino acids. CDR3 amino acids: CASEQGKNQPQHF. For the CDR3, the DNA is TGTGCCAGCGAGCAGGGGAAGAATCAGCCCCAGCATTTT.

The chain links TRBV6-5 to TRBJ2-3; possibly TRBD1 for D (6 bases). V lost 2 bases and J 3 bases, leaving 12 bases between the germline ends. This CDR3 contains 15 residues. Germline-derived CDR1 and CDR2 are MNHEY and SVGAGI. The CDR3: CASSYQGIKTDTQYF. CDR3 DNA sequence: TGTGCCAGCAGTTACCAGGGGATTAAGACAGATACGCAGTATTTT.

This sequence joins TRBV5-7 and TRBJ2-5; 7 nucleotides agree with TRBD1. TRBV5-7 is filed as an ORF, its function uncertain. With V trimmed by 0 bases and J by 0 bases, 5 bases remained unmatched. CDR3 length: 16 residues. The CDR3 reads CASSLAWDRNQETQYF. The CDR3, as DNA: TGTGCCAGCAGCTTGGCCTGGGACAGAAACCAAGAGACCCAGTACTTC.

The rearrangement joins TRBV11-2 to TRBJ1-3; D not certain. Germline assignment: CDR1 SGHAT and CDR2 FQNNGV. V was clipped by 1 base and J by 2 bases, with 15 bases between them. The CDR3 runs 17 residues. The CDR3 spells CASSLGRSIITGNTIYF. The CDR3 DNA reads as TGTGCCAGCAGCTTAGGGAGGTCCATTATTACTGGAAACACCATATATTTT.

The rearrangement links TRBV27 to TRBJ1-4; 8 bases fit TRBD1. There are 15 residues in the CDR3. V dropped 5 bases and J dropped 4; count of bases not matched to a gene: 6. Germline CDR1 reads MNHEY; CDR2 reads SMNVEV (reference sequence). CDR3 amino acids: CASSSRQGFNEKLFF. The CDR3 DNA is TGTGCCAGCAGTAGTAGACAGGGGTTTAATGAAAAACTGTTTTTT.

The chain couples TRBV13 to TRBJ2-7; TRBD1 is a possible D gene (6 bases). With 0 bases removed from V and 4 bases from J, the gap between germline ends came to 10 bases. Germline V gives CDR1 PRHDT, CDR2 FYEKMQ (reference sequence). The CDR3 extends over 14 amino acids. CDR3 in amino acids: CASSLGTGWYEQYF. The CDR3, as DNA: TGTGCCAGCAGCTTAGGGACAGGTTGGTACGAGCAGTACTTC. Based on the CDR3 plus reference TRBV13 and TRBJ2-7, the full variable domain is AAGVIQSPRHLIKEKRETATLKCYPIPRHDTVYWYQQGPGQDPQFLISFYEKMQSDKGSIPDRFSAQQFSDYHSELNMSSLELGDSALYFCASSLGTGWYEQYFGPGTRLTVT.

J is TRBJ1-2 and V is TRBV9, with D unclear. V dropped 4 bases and J dropped 7 bases, with 5 bases sitting between them. Per the germline V gene, CDR1 is SGDLS and CDR2 is YYNGEE. This CDR3 has 10 residues. CDR3: CASSSSGYTF. DNA of the CDR3: TGTGCCAGCAGCTCCTCTGGCTACACCTTC.

The chain joins TRBV18 to TRBJ1-2; 9 bases line up with TRBD1. CDR3 length equals 14 residues. V shed 3 bases, J shed 5 bases, and the junction held 4 bases outside the gene matches. Germline V gene data show CDR1 as KGHSH and CDR2 as LQKENI. The CDR3 reads CASSPGQGRYGYTF. Written as DNA, the CDR3 is TGTGCCAGCTCACCCGGACAGGGGAGGTATGGCTACACCTTC.